A single sample is the source of the 32 T cell receptor beta chains below, sequenced in a study of shared clonotypes between healthy human individuals (dated by TCRdb to 2020 to 2022). Library creation used the immunoSEQ multiplex PCR assay. TCRdb limited this immuneACCESS table to in-frame rearrangements with V and J called. A share of clones is missing; checked studies link under half to unresolved V genes, and the rest is unexplained. Recorded for this sample are some 1.5 million clones; 95% to 97% of them occurred a single time. Approximately 1.1% of the sample is taken by the ten largest. Sample: naive CD4+ T cells sorted from blood. The cell subset or site tag for this specimen amounts to: CD45RA+ positively selected. The source is a young man in good health.

Notes on this clone: An end of the junction differs from the germline gene, which may be a read error. The J gene is TRBJ2-5, the V gene TRBV7-7; no clear D. Germline CDR1 SSHAT, CDR2 FNYEAQ (reference sequence). The CDR3 is made up of 15 amino acids. CDR3 sequence (DNA): TGTGCTAGCAGCTTAGAGAGTAGGGCTGGGGAGACCCAGTACTTC. Translated: CASSLESRAGETQYF.

V gene TRBV5-5 combines with J gene TRBJ2-7, with a tentative D call TRBD1 (6 bases). CDR1 is SGHKS and CDR2 is YYEKEE in the germline V gene (reference sequence). The CDR3 has 14 amino acids. The V end was cut by 4 bases, the J end by 4 bases, with 15 bases between. Here the CDR3 DNA reads TGTGCCAGCAGCCGGGACACTCGCGGGTACGAGCAGTACTTC. Translated: CASSRDTRGYEQYF.

CDR3 bases: TGTGCCAGCAGGGAGGGGACTAGCGGGAGTTGGAATACGCAGTATTTT. Translating it yields CASREGTSGSWNTQYF. The chain employs TRBV25-1 and TRBJ2-3; 14 positions match TRBD2. Germline lookup yields CDR1 MGHDK and CDR2 SYGVNS. The CDR3 loop spans 16 amino acids. The V gene end was trimmed by 6 bases and the J gene end by 7 bases; junction bases not matched to a gene: 9.

The chain's CDR3 is CASSRRDPLTGTQYF. The CDR3 DNA reads TGTGCCAGCAGTAGGCGAGACCCTCTCACCGGTACGCAGTATTTT. The rearrangement joins TRBV27 to TRBJ2-3; no firm D call. Germline CDR1 and CDR2: MNHEY and SMNVEV (reference sequence). The CDR3 spans 15 residues. V was shortened by 5 bases and J by 8 bases, with 20 bases between the two germline ends.

The rearrangement joins TRBV19 to TRBJ2-3; 11 positions agree with TRBD2. The CDR3 covers 15 residues. V lost 7 bases to trimming and J lost 6 bases; unmatched junction nucleotides: 9. Germline V gives CDR1 LNHDA, CDR2 SQIVND (reference sequence). CDR3: CASTQGLAVSDTQYF. CDR3 nucleotide sequence: TGTGCCAGTACACAGGGACTAGCGGTCTCGGATACGCAGTATTTT.

V is TRBV14 and J is TRBJ2-7, with D uncertain. Germline V lookup: CDR1 SGHDN, CDR2 FVKESK. This CDR3 is built from 13 residues. The V end lost 4 bases, the J end lost 4 bases, and 11 bases lay between the germline ends. DNA of the CDR3: TGTGCCAGCAGCCCGACTGGATGGTACGAGCAGTACTTC. Its translation: CASSPTGWYEQYF. Filled out from reference TRBV14 and TRBJ2-7, the complete variable domain reads EAGVTQFPSHSVIEKGQTVTLRCDPISGHDNLYWYRRVMGKEIKFLLHFVKESKQDESGMPNNRFLAERTGGTYSTLKVQPAELEDSGVYFCASSPTGWYEQYFGPGTRLTVT.

This chain joins TRBV28 and TRBJ2-2; 7 nucleotides line up with TRBD2. Germline V lookup: CDR1 MDHEN, CDR2 SYDVKM. There are 13 residues in the CDR3. The V and J ends lost 7 bases and 2 bases, in that order; junction bases with no gene match: 1. Here the CDR3 DNA reads TGTGCCAGCACAGCGGGAAACACCGGGGAGCTGTTTTTT. It specifies CASTAGNTGELFF. Variable domain in full (rest from reference TRBV28 and TRBJ2-2): DVKVTQSSRYLVKRTGEKVFLECVQDMDHENMFWYRQDPGLGLRLIYFSYDVKMKEKGDIPEGYSVSREKKERFSLILESASTNQTSMYLCASTAGNTGELFFGEGSRLTVL.

The chain employs TRBV9 and TRBJ2-2; no definite D call. The CDR3 has 12 amino acids. Per the germline V gene, CDR1 is SGDLS and CDR2 is YYNGEE. Trimming took 0 bases from V and 9 from J, leaving 6 bases between them. The CDR3 reads CASSVGPWELFF. The CDR3 DNA follows: TGTGCCAGCAGCGTAGGACCCTGGGAGCTGTTTTTT.

This chain uses TRBV18 with TRBJ2-2, with 8 positions matching TRBD1. Trimming removed 1 base from V and 5 bases from J; junction bases left unmatched: 6. Germline CDR1 reads KGHSH; CDR2 reads LQKENI. This CDR3 comprises 16 residues. CDR3 bases: TGTGCCAGCTCACCACGGAACAGGGGGGCGACCGGGGAGCTGTTTTTT. As protein: CASSPRNRGATGELFF.

This clone was observed a single time. The V call is TRBV11-2, the J call TRBJ1-2, with 7 nucleotides matching TRBD1. J gave up 3 bases and V 3 bases, and 1 base lay outside the gene matches. Germline V lookup: CDR1 SGHAT, CDR2 FQNNGV. This CDR3 has 13 amino acids. CDR3 in amino acids: CASSFGTDYGYTF. CDR3 bases: TGTGCCAGCAGCTTCGGGACAGACTATGGCTACACCTTC.

The V gene is TRBV25-1, the J gene TRBJ2-3, with 7 bases lining up with TRBD2. CDR1 is MGHDK and CDR2 is SYGVNS in the germline V gene. This CDR3 spans 15 amino acids. The ends lost 2 bases at V and 1 base at J; junction bases unmatched: 3. The CDR3 DNA sequence: TGTGCCAGCAGTGAAAAGCGGGGAGGCACAGATACGCAGTATTTT. It translates to CASSEKRGGTDTQYF.

This clone has only one observation. V gene TRBV19 combines with J gene TRBJ2-7; possibly TRBD1 or TRBD2 for D (6 bases each). V lost 2 bases to trimming and J lost 3 bases, with 11 bases between them. The germline CDR1 and CDR2 sequences are LNHDA and SQIVND (reference sequence). This CDR3 is built from 14 residues. CDR3 in DNA: TGTGCCAGTAGTATATCCGGGGGCCGCTACGAGCAGTACTTC. Its translation is CASSISGGRYEQYF. Drawing the rest from reference TRBV19 and TRBJ2-7, the complete variable domain is DGGITQSPKYLFRKEGQNVTLSCEQNLNHDAMYWYRQDPGQGLRLIYYSQIVNDFQKGDIAEGYSVSREKKESFPLTVTSAQKNPTAFYLCASSISGGRYEQYFGPGTRLTVT.

V gene TRBV9 combines with J gene TRBJ2-1, with 9 bases aligning to TRBD1. CDR3 size: 14 residues. The ends lost 1 base at V and 5 bases at J; junction bases unmatched: 1. Per germline, CDR1 SGDLS and CDR2 YYNGEE. The CDR3 reads CASSVRDRDNEQFF. In nucleotides, the CDR3 is TGTGCCAGCAGCGTACGGGACAGGGACAATGAGCAGTTCTTC.

The chain recombines TRBV7-2 with TRBJ2-3, with 9 nucleotides matching TRBD2. The germline CDR1 and CDR2 sequences are SGHTA and FQGNSA. J gave up 1 base and V 1 base, and 3 bases lay outside the gene matches. The CDR3 consists of 16 residues. Written as DNA, the CDR3 is TGTGCCAGCAGCTTAGAGGCGGGAGGGGGCACAGATACGCAGTATTTT. The encoded protein is CASSLEAGGGTDTQYF.

The chain employs TRBV19 and TRBJ1-4, with D unclear. V shed 4 bases and J shed 4 bases, with 7 bases lying between them. CDR1 and CDR2 (germline): LNHDA, SQIVND (reference sequence). CDR3 length: 13 residues. The CDR3 DNA reads TGTGCCAGTAGTAGGGCGGATAATGAAAAACTGTTTTTT. It encodes CASSRADNEKLFF.

This chain connects TRBV19 to TRBJ2-1; tentative D call: TRBD2 (6 bases). The CDR3 sequence is 16 residues long. The germline gives CDR1 LNHDA, CDR2 SQIVND (reference sequence). Between the trimmed V and J ends, which lost 8 bases and 6 bases, there was a span of 23 bases. CDR3 amino acids: CASSDPGLSIFNEQFF. CDR3 DNA: TGTGCCAGTTCGGATCCGGGACTCTCGATCTTCAATGAGCAGTTCTTC.

V and J are TRBV11-2 and TRBJ1-5; TRBD1 matches at 7 bases. CDR1 SGHAT and CDR2 FQNNGV come from the germline V gene. CDR3 size: 15 residues. Trimming took 1 base from V and 6 from J; bases not matched to a gene: 6. This chain's CDR3 is CASSLGGGGGQPQHF. The CDR3 DNA sequence: TGTGCCAGCAGCTTAGGAGGGGGCGGGGGTCAGCCCCAGCATTTT.

This sequence joins TRBV28 and TRBJ2-7, with unresolved D. Trimming shortened V by 2 bases and J by 2 bases, and 10 bases separated the two germline ends. This CDR3 has 14 amino acids. The germline CDR1 and CDR2 sequences are MDHEN and SYDVKM. This CDR3 reads CASSLEAVTYEQYF. The CDR3 DNA follows: TGTGCCAGCAGTTTAGAGGCCGTCACCTACGAGCAGTACTTC.

The chain couples TRBV5-1 to TRBJ2-5; no reliable D call. The CDR3 contains 13 residues. Germline lookup yields CDR1 SGHRS and CDR2 YFSETQ. The germline V and J ends were trimmed by 3 bases and 5 bases, with 11 bases remaining between them. The CDR3 DNA reads TGCGCCAGCAGCTGGATTCGCCGGGAGACCCAGTACTTC. This gives the protein CASSWIRRETQYF.

The rearrangement joins TRBV5-1 to TRBJ2-3; 11 nucleotides align to TRBD2. The germline gives CDR1 SGHRS, CDR2 YFSETQ. The V and J ends lost 0 bases and 0 bases, in that order; junction bases with no gene match: 6. CDR3 size: 18 residues. The CDR3 loop is CASSLGALAGGSTDTQYF. The CDR3 DNA follows: TGCGCCAGCAGCTTGGGGGCATTAGCGGGAGGGAGCACAGATACGCAGTATTTT.

The chain uses TRBV2 and TRBJ1-5; D unclear. CDR1 is SNHLY, CDR2 FYNNEI, per germline. The CDR3 sequence is 15 residues long. Trimming pared 4 bases from V and 0 bases from J, leaving 10 bases between. As DNA, the CDR3 is TGTGCCAGCAGTGGACTGTTGAGTAGCAATCAGCCCCAGCATTTT. Its translation: CASSGLLSSNQPQHF.

On this clone: The sample carries other DNA sequences with the same CDR3. V usage is TRBV10-2 and J usage is TRBJ1-2, with 7 bases that match TRBD1. Germline CDR1 is WSHSY and CDR2 is SAAADI. The CDR3 has 12 residues. J was trimmed by 8 bases and V by 5 bases; bases with no gene match: 5. CDR3 sequence: CASSRQGGGYTF. In nucleotides, the CDR3 is TGCGCCAGCAGTCGACAGGGAGGCGGCTACACCTTC.

The chain employs TRBV20-1 and TRBJ1-2; possibly TRBD1 for D (6 bases). The CDR3 consists of 11 residues. The V end was cut by 6 bases, the J end by 7 bases, with 12 bases between. Looked up from germline, CDR1 is DFQATT and CDR2 is SNEGSKA (reference sequence). The CDR3 protein is CSAARGSGYTF. The DNA for the CDR3 is TGCAGTGCAGCGAGGGGGTCTGGCTACACCTTC.

V gene TRBV19 combines with J gene TRBJ1-5; D gene uncertain. This CDR3 has 17 residues. Trimming shortened V by 7 bases and J by 0 bases, and 19 bases separated the two germline ends. From germline, CDR1 is LNHDA and CDR2 SQIVND (reference sequence). DNA for the CDR3: TGTGCCAGTAAACCCGGGTTCGTAGATTATAGCAATCAGCCCCAGCATTTT. Its protein is CASKPGFVDYSNQPQHF.

The chain couples TRBV15 to TRBJ2-3; TRBD1 matches at 9 bases. Trimming at V came to 1 base and at J to 6 bases, leaving 11 bases not matched to a gene. Germline CDR1 is LNHNV and CDR2 is YYDKDF (reference sequence). The CDR3 is made up of 17 amino acids. The CDR3 nucleotides read TGTGCCACCAGCAGAGCATCGCCGGGACAGGGATGGGATACGCAGTATTTT. Translating gives CATSRASPGQGWDTQYF.

The CDR3 loop is CASSLWGGSSYEQYF. In DNA form, the CDR3 reads TGTGCCAGCAGCCTCTGGGGCGGTAGCTCCTACGAGCAGTACTTC. The rearrangement joins TRBV14 to TRBJ2-7; perhaps TRBD1 as D (5 bases). The CDR3 spans 15 residues. CDR1 and CDR2 (germline): SGHDN, FVKESK. Trimming took 4 bases from V and 0 from J, leaving 13 bases between them.

J is TRBJ2-7 and V is TRBV18; D is undetermined. This CDR3 has 14 residues. The V end was cut by 2 bases, the J end by 0 bases, with 8 bases between. Germline V gene lookup returns CDR1 KGHSH and CDR2 LQKENI. CDR3 in amino acids: CASSPTQFSYEQYF. In nucleotides, the CDR3 is TGTGCCAGCTCACCAACACAATTCTCCTACGAGCAGTACTTC. The whole variable domain, remainder taken from reference TRBV18 and TRBJ2-7, is NAGVMQNPRHLVRRRGQEARLRCSPMKGHSHVYWYRQLPEEGLKFMVYLQKENIIDESGMPKERFSAEFPKEGPSILRIQQVVRGDSAAYFCASSPTQFSYEQYFGPGTRLTVT.

J is TRBJ2-3 and V is TRBV4-1, with D maybe TRBD1 (6 bases). Germline CDR1 MGHRA, CDR2 YSYEKL. Trimming stripped 4 bases from V and 11 bases from J, with 19 bases between. CDR3 length equals 14 residues. CDR3 sequence (DNA): TGCGCCAGCAGCCCTAACCAAAACAGGGAAAGGCAGTATTTT. This encodes CASSPNQNRERQYF.

V usage is TRBV7-2 and J usage is TRBJ2-2; D is undetermined. The germline V gene encodes CDR1 SGHTA and CDR2 FQGNSA. The CDR3 length is 14 residues. V was trimmed by 2 bases and J by 3 bases, leaving 7 bases between them. As DNA, the CDR3 is TGTGCCAGCAGCTTAAATCCACACACCGGGGAGCTGTTTTTT. Translating it yields CASSLNPHTGELFF.

This sequence joins TRBV27 and TRBJ2-7, with 7 bases aligning to TRBD2. J lost 3 bases, V lost 5 bases, and 13 bases had no gene match. The CDR3 sequence is 16 residues long. CDR1 and CDR2 from the germline V gene are MNHEY and SMNVEV (reference sequence). CDR3 residues: CASSPLLAPEYYEQYF. CDR3 sequence (DNA): TGTGCCAGCAGTCCGCTACTAGCGCCTGAATACTACGAGCAGTACTTC.

The J gene is TRBJ2-2, the V gene TRBV4-3; 12 nucleotides match TRBD2. Germline assignment: CDR1 LGHNA and CDR2 YSLEER. The CDR3 has 17 amino acids. The trim removed 4 bases at V and 3 bases at J, leaving 6 bases unmatched. The CDR3 bases are TGCGCCAGCAGCCTTCGACTAGCGGGAGAAGACACCGGGGAGCTGTTTTTT. Translation: CASSLRLAGEDTGELFF.

This clone was seen more than once but under ten times. This sample includes further DNA sequences coding for the same CDR3. The chain links TRBV7-3 to TRBJ2-2; D is unclear. V was cut by 8 bases and J by 5 bases, with 12 bases left in between. Germline lookup yields CDR1 SGHTA and CDR2 FQGTGA. The CDR3 runs to 13 residues. The CDR3 here is CASSLTLTGELFF. The CDR3 DNA sequence: TGTGCCAGCTCTCTAACGTTAACCGGGGAGCTGTTTTTT. The full variable domain, rest sourced from reference TRBV7-3 and TRBJ2-2, is GAGVSQTPSNKVTEKGKYVELRCDPISGHTALYWYRQSLGQGPEFLIYFQGTGAADDSGLPNDRFFAVRPEGSVSTLKIQRTERGDSAVYLCASSLTLTGELFFGEGSRLTVL.